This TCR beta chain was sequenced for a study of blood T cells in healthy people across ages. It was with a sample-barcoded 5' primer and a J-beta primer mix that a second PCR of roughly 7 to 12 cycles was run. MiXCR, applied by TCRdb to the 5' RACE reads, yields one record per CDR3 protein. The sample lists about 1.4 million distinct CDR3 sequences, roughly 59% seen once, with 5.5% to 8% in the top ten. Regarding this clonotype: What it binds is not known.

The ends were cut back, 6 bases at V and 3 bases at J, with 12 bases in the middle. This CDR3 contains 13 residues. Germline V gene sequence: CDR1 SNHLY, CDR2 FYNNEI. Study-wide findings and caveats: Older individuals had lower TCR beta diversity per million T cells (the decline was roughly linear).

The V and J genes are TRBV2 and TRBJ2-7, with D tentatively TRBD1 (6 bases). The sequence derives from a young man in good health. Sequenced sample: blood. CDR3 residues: CASRSGTNYEQYF. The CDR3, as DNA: TGTGCCAGCAGATCCGGGACAAACTACGAGCAGTACTTC.